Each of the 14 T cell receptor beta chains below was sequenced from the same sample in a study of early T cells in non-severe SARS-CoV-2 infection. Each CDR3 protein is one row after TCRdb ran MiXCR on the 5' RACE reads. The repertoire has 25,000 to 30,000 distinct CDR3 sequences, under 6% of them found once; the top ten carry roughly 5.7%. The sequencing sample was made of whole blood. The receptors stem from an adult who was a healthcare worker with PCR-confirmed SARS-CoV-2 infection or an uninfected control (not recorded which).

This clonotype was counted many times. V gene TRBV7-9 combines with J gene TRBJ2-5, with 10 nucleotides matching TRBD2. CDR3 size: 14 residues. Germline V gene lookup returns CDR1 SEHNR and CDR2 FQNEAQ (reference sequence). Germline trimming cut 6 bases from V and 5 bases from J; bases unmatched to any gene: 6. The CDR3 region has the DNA TGTGCCAGCAGTTCTAGGACTAGCGGTGAGACCCAGTACTTC. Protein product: CASSSRTSGETQYF.

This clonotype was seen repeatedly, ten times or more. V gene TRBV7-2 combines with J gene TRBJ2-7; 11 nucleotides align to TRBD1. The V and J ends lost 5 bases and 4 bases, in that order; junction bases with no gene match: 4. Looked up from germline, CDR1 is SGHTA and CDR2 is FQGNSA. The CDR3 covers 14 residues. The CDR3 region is CASSLDRGLYEQYF. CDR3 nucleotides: TGTGCCAGCAGCCTGGACAGGGGGCTTTACGAGCAGTACTTC. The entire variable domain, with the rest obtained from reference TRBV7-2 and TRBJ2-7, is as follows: GAGVSQSPSNKVTEKGKDVELRCDPISGHTALYWYRQSLGQGLEFLIYFQGNSAPDKSGLPSDRFSAERTGGSVSTLTIQRTQQEDSAVYLCASSLDRGLYEQYFGPGTRLTVT.

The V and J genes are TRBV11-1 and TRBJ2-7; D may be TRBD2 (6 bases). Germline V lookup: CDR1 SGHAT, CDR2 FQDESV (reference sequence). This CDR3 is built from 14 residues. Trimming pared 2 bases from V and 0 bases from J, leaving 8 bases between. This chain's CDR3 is CASSLYGSSYEQYF. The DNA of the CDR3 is TGTGCCAGCAGCTTATACGGGAGCTCCTACGAGCAGTACTTC.

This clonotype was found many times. The CDR3 sequence is CASSHPWGGDSPLHF. Here the CDR3 DNA reads TGCGCCAGCAGCCACCCCTGGGGGGGGGATTCACCCCTCCACTTT. The V gene is TRBV4-3, the J gene TRBJ1-6; the D gene is possibly TRBD1 (5 bases). Germline values: CDR1 LGHNA, CDR2 YSLEER. Between the trimmed V and J ends, which lost 3 bases and 8 bases, there was a span of 14 bases. CDR3 length: 15 residues.

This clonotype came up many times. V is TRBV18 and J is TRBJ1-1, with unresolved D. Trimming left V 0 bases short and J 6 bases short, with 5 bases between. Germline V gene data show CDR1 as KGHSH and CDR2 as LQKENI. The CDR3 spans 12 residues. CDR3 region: CASSPPIAEAFF. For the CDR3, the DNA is TGTGCCAGCTCACCACCGATTGCTGAAGCTTTCTTT.

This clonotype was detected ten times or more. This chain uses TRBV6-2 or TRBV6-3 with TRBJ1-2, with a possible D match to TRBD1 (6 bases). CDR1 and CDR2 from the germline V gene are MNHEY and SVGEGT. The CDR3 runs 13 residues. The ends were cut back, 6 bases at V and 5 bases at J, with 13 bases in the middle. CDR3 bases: TGTGCCAGCAGGAAGACAGGAACTTATGGCTACACCTTC. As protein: CASRKTGTYGYTF.

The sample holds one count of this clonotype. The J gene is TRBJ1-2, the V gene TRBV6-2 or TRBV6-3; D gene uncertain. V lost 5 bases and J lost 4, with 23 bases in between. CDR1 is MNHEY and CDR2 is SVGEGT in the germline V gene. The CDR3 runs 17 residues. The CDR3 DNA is TGTGCCAGCAGTCCTTGGCTCCGGCTGTCTGAGACCTATGGCTACACCTTC. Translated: CASSPWLRLSETYGYTF.

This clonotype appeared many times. CDR3 coding DNA: TGTGCCAGCAGTCAGCGGACAGGGGGCCTCTATGGCTACACCTTC. Translated: CASSQRTGGLYGYTF. The chain has TRBV12-3 or TRBV12-4 and TRBJ1-2; the match to TRBD1 covers 11 bases. The CDR3 loop spans 15 amino acids. Trimming at V came to 5 bases and at J to 4 bases, leaving 6 bases not matched to a gene.

The CDR3 bases are TGCAGCGTCGCTGGACTAGTGACAGATACGCAGTATTTT. It translates to CSVAGLVTDTQYF. This chain joins TRBV29-1 and TRBJ2-3; 7 bases are shared with TRBD2. J gave up 3 bases and V 6 bases, and 6 bases lay outside the gene matches. CDR1 and CDR2 from the germline V gene are SQVTM and ANQGSEA. This CDR3 is built from 13 residues.

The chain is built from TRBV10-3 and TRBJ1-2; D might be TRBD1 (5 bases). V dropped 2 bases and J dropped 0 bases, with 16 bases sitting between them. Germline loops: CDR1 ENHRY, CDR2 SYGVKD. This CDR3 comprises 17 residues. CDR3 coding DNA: TGTGCCATCAGTGAGCCCTTGGGGCGGCCAGCTAACTATGGCTACACCTTC. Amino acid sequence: CAISEPLGRPANYGYTF.

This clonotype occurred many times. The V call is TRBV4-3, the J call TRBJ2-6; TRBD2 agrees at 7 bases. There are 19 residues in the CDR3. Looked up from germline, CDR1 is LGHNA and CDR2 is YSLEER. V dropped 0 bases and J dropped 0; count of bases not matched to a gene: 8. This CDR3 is CASSQESGTTSSGANVLTF. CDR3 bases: TGCGCCAGCAGCCAAGAATCCGGGACTACGAGCTCTGGGGCCAACGTCCTGACTTTC.

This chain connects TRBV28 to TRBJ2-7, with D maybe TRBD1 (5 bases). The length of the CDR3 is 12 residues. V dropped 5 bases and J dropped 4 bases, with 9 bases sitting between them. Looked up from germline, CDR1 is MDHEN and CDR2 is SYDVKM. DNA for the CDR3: TGTGCCAGCAGTGACCCAGGGTACGAGCAGTACTTC. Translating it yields CASSDPGYEQYF.

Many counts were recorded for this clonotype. In DNA, the CDR3 is TGTGCCAGCAGTCCCGGGCCCGCGAGGGAGCAGTACTTC. It codes for CASSPGPAREQYF. V gene TRBV7-3 combines with J gene TRBJ2-7; D remains ambiguous. The CDR3 totals 13 residues. Per germline, CDR1 SGHTA and CDR2 FQGTGA. The V end was cut by 6 bases, the J end by 7 bases, with 16 bases between.

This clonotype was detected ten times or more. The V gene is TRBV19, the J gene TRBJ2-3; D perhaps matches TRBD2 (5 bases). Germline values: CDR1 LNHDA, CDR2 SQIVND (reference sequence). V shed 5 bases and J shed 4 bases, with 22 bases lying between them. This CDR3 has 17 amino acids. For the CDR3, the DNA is TGTGCCAGTAGTTCGAGTTCGGGCAGGATTAGCGCAGATACGCAGTATTTT. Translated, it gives CASSSSSGRISADTQYF. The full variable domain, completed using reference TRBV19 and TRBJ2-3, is DGGITQSPKYLFRKEGQNVTLSCEQNLNHDAMYWYRQDPGQGLRLIYYSQIVNDFQKGDIAEGYSVSREKKESFPLTVTSAQKNPTAFYLCASSSSSGRISADTQYFGPGTRLTVL.